The sequence of this T cell receptor beta chain was determined in a study of blood T cell repertoires in COVID-19. Generated by immunoSEQ multiplex PCR, the TCRdb table keeps only in-frame clones and is missing some. Here the sample spans 250,000 to 350,000 clones, approximately 84% being singletons. The source material was peripheral blood. The receptor comes from a human donor with COVID-19, enrolled during active disease. The donor label of this sample is uncertain.

The CDR3 DNA reads as TGTGCCAGCAGCCAAGATCAAACAGGGATTGCCAAAAACATTCAGTACTTC. As protein: CASSQDQTGIAKNIQYF. The J gene is TRBJ2-4, the V gene TRBV3-1 (or the pseudogene TRBV3-2), with TRBD1 as a possible D gene (6 bases). Germline V gene data show CDR1 as LGHDT and CDR2 as YNNKEL (reference sequence). The CDR3 has 17 amino acids. The V and J ends lost 0 bases and 1 base respectively, with 13 bases between them.